Listed below are T cell receptor beta chains from one sample, sequenced in a study of blood T cell repertoires in COVID-19. TCRdb keeps only in-frame clones here, not all; method: immunoSEQ multiplex PCR. This table holds about 200,000 clones, about 85% found once. What was sequenced was peripheral blood. These receptor sequences come from a man aged 55-75 years with COVID-19, enrolled during active disease. CDR3s include the opening cysteine and the closing phenylalanine or tryptophan. The order of the fields is D gene, J gene, V gene, clone size, CDR3 DNA, CDR3 protein. A D gene is named only where the DNA matches it firmly. Clone size is not always given. Where it is, it says once, few, many or a class for expanded clones.

. | TRBJ2-1 | TRBV25-1 | . | TGTGCCAGCAGTTCCGATAGAGTTCCCCCTAATGAGCAGTTCTTC | CASSSDRVPPNEQFF
TRBD1 | TRBJ1-1 | TRBV15 | . | TGTGCCACCAGCAGACAGACAGGGCTGGGCACTGAAGCTTTCTTT | CATSRQTGLGTEAFF
TRBD1 | TRBJ2-7 | TRBV6-2/TRBV6-3 | . | TGTGCCAGCAGCGGCGCAAGGTCGGGACAGCTAACCTACGAGCAGTACTTC | CASSGARSGQLTYEQYF
. | TRBJ1-4 | TRBV2 | . | TGTGCCAGCAGGGGGCAGGGTTCAACTAATGAAAAACTGTTTTTT | CASRGQGSTNEKLFF
. | TRBJ2-2 | TRBV7-2 | few | TGTGCCAGCAGCTCTTACACCGGGGAGCTGTTTTTT | CASSSYTGELFF
TRBD1 | TRBJ1-3 | TRBV6-5 | . | TGTGCCAGCAGTTACATTGCAGGGGGTGGAAACACCATATATTTT | CASSYIAGGGNTIYF
TRBD1 | TRBJ1-1 | TRBV18 | . | TGTGCCAGCTCACCGGGACAGGGTGACGCTGAAGCTTTCTTT | CASSPGQGDAEAFF
. | TRBJ1-1 | TRBV27 | . | TGTGCCAGCAGTTCCTGGAGGGAAGCTTTCTTT | CASSSWREAFF
TRBD2 | TRBJ2-2 | TRBV19 | . | TGTGCCAGTAGTGCCAGGACTAGGCTTTTCGTCGGGGAGCTGTTTTTT | CASSARTRLFVGELFF
. | TRBJ1-5 | TRBV6-5 | once | TGTGCCAGCAGTCGGGGGGGTAGCAATCAGCCCCAGCATTTT | CASSRGGSNQPQHF
TRBD1 | TRBJ1-5 | TRBV18 | . | TGTGCCAGCCATGACCAGGGGGGAAATCAGCCCCAGCATTTT | CASHDQGGNQPQHF
TRBD1 | TRBJ2-1 | TRBV5-4 | . | TGTGCCAGCAGCCGGGACAGCTCGTCCTACAATGAGCAGTTCTTC | CASSRDSSSYNEQFF
. | TRBJ2-1 | TRBV5-1 | . | TGCGCCAGCAACACCGATAGGACAGACGGCAATGAGCAGTTCTTC | CASNTDRTDGNEQFF
TRBD1 | TRBJ2-2 | TRBV5-1 | . | TGCGCCAGCGGGACAGCAAACACCGGGGAGCTGTTTTTT | CASGTANTGELFF
. | TRBJ1-1 | TRBV5-1 | many | TGCGCCAGCAGCTTGGAAGCCAGGGTCACTGAGGAAGCTTTCTTT | CASSLEARVTEEAFF
. | TRBJ1-2 | TRBV18 | . | TGTGCCAGCTCACCAGGCCCAGGGCGGAATGGCTACACCTTC | CASSPGPGRNGYTF
. | TRBJ1-6 | TRBV12-3/TRBV12-4 | . | TGTGCCAGCAGTGTCAATAATTCACCCCTCCACTTT | CASSVNNSPLHF
. | TRBJ2-6 | TRBV28 | few | TGTGCCAGCTCCCCGGGCTCTGGGGCCAACGTCCTGACTTTC | CASSPGSGANVLTF
. | TRBJ1-4 | TRBV7-9 | once | TGTGCCAGCAGCTTAGGCGCCTCAGGGTCTAATGAAAAACTGTTTTTT | CASSLGASGSNEKLFF
. | TRBJ1-1 | TRBV5-4 | . | TGTGCCAGCAGCTTGGACAGTAGGAACACTGAAGCTTTCTTT | CASSLDSRNTEAFF
TRBD1 | TRBJ1-5 | TRBV7-9 | . | TGTGCCAGCAGCACAACGAGACAGGGCCGCAATCAGCCCCAGCATTTT | CASSTTRQGRNQPQHF
TRBD2 | TRBJ2-1 | TRBV30 | . | TGTGCCTGGGGGCCAGCGGGAGGGTTTAATGAGCAGTTCTTC | CAWGPAGGFNEQFF
. | TRBJ1-2 | TRBV27 | . | TGTGCCAGCAGTTTAGAGTGGGCGGGGGACTATGGCTACACCTTC | CASSLEWAGDYGYTF
. | TRBJ2-3 | TRBV29-1 | . | TGCAGCGTCGCCCTGGGCAGTACTAGCACAGATACGCAGTATTTT | CSVALGSTSTDTQYF
TRBD2 | TRBJ2-7 | TRBV9 | . | TGTGCCAGCAGCCCGCGGGAGTCTGCGGGCGAGCAGTACTTC | CASSPRESAGEQYF
TRBD2 | TRBJ2-2 | TRBV4-1 | . | TGCGCCAGCAGCCCGGGCCCAGCGGGAGGGCTATACACCGGGGAGCTGTTTTTT | CASSPGPAGGLYTGELFF
TRBD2 | TRBJ2-1 | TRBV3-1/TRBV3-2 | . | TGTGCCAGCAGCCAAGGGCGGGAGTGGGAGTTCTTC | CASSQGREWEFF
TRBD1 | TRBJ2-7 | TRBV5-1 | . | TGCGCCAGCAGCTTGGGTCGACAGGGTTGGGACGAGCAGTACTTC | CASSLGRQGWDEQYF
. | TRBJ2-5 | TRBV11-3 | once | TGTGCCAGCAGCTGGGACACGGGCCCTGGAGAGACCCAGTACTTC | CASSWDTGPGETQYF
. | TRBJ2-2 | TRBV6-6 | few | TGTGCCAGCAGTTACTCGTCGGTACAGTACACCGGGGAGCTGTTTTTT | CASSYSSVQYTGELFF
. | TRBJ2-5 | TRBV2 | once | TGTGCCAGCAGTCGGACAGTAAAAGAGACCCAGTACTTC | CASSRTVKETQYF
TRBD1 | TRBJ1-3 | TRBV3-1/TRBV3-2 | . | TGTGCCAGCAGCCTGACAGGGGGCGCCTCTGGAAACACCATATATTTT | CASSLTGGASGNTIYF
. | TRBJ1-3 | TRBV24-1 | once | TGTGCCACACCCCGGGGAAACACCATATATTTT | CATPRGNTIYF
. | TRBJ1-5 | TRBV5-1 | . | TGCGCCAGCAGCTTAGAAGGAGGGACGAATCAGCCCCAGCATTTT | CASSLEGGTNQPQHF
TRBD1 | TRBJ2-5 | TRBV6-5 | . | TGTGCCAGCAGTCAGGGACAGGGGTTCCAAGAGACCCAGTACTTC | CASSQGQGFQETQYF